Listed below are T cell receptor beta chains from one sample, sequenced in a study of T-cell reconstitution after alpha-beta-depleted transplantation in children. TCRdb used MiXCR to reprocess the PCR reads, holding one entry per CDR3 protein. This sample has fewer than 550,000 distinct CDR3 sequences, with over 10% found just once. The specimen was PBMCs, mostly from graft donor cells, collected 180 days after TCRalphabeta/CD19-depleted stem cell transplant. The receptors shown here come from a female patient between 2 and 10 years old who had a stem cell transplant for aplastic anemia, so the T cells may come from the graft donor. Both conserved end residues are part of each CDR3. A D gene is named only where the DNA matches it firmly. Clone size is shown for a subset of rows, as once, few, many or a class of expanded clone.

TGTGCCAGCAGTCACATAGCGGGAGGGAGCTCCTACAATGAGCAGTTCTTC	CASSHIAGGSSYNEQFF	NA	TRBD2	TRBJ2-1	TRBV28
TGTGCCAGCAGTCCCGGACGAAGCAATCAGCCCCAGCATTTT	CASSPGRSNQPQHF	many	NA	TRBJ1-5	TRBV18
TGCAGTGAGCAGTACCGGGGCCCTACTTGGTATGGCTACACCTTC	CSEQYRGPTWYGYTF	few	NA	TRBJ1-2	TRBV20-1
TGCAGTGCTAGCACGACAGGATTTCACTCTGGGGCCAACGTCCTGACTTTC	CSASTTGFHSGANVLTF	few	NA	TRBJ2-6	TRBV20-1
TGCAGCGTTGAAGACGCCAGTTTCGGTAGTGGCTACGAGCAGTACTTC	CSVEDASFGSGYEQYF	NA	NA	TRBJ2-7	TRBV29-1
TGTGCCAGCAGCCAAGTTGGGGGGAAATCCTACAATGAGCAGTTCTTC	CASSQVGGKSYNEQFF	NA	NA	TRBJ2-1	TRBV14
TGCAGTGCTAGAGATGGACAGCAGCCCCAGCATTTT	CSARDGQQPQHF	NA	NA	TRBJ1-5	TRBV20-1
TGTGCCAGCAGCCAGGGACAGGCCACAAACATTCAGTACTTC	CASSQGQATNIQYF	NA	TRBD1	TRBJ2-4	TRBV12-3/TRBV12-4
TGTGCCAGCAGCTTCGGCCTCAGCTCCTACAATGAGCAGTTCTTC	CASSFGLSSYNEQFF	NA	NA	TRBJ2-1	TRBV11-2
TGTGCCAGCAGCAAAAACGACGGCAGTAACACCGGGGAGCTGTTTTTT	CASSKNDGSNTGELFF	few	NA	TRBJ2-2	TRBV21-1
TGTGCCACCACTGATGTCGCCGGGGAGCTGTTTTTT	CATTDVAGELFF	NA	NA	TRBJ2-2	TRBV24-1
TGTGCCAGCAGTTACCGTCGCTTCAGGCTGCAGTACTTC	CASSYRRFRLQYF	few	NA	TRBJ2-7	TRBV6-2/TRBV6-3
TGTGCCAGCAGCCCGGGACTACCATCCTACAATGAGCAGTTCTTC	CASSPGLPSYNEQFF	NA	TRBD2	TRBJ2-1	TRBV7-8
TGCGCCAGCAGCCAAGGGGGACAGGGTATGGTGGATGGCTACACCTTC	CASSQGGQGMVDGYTF	NA	TRBD1	TRBJ1-2	TRBV4-3
TGCGCCAGCAGCCCCACCAGGTGGGGTAACAATGAGCAGTTCTTC	CASSPTRWGNNEQFF	few	NA	TRBJ2-1	TRBV5-1
TGTGCCAGCAGTTCGCGACTAGCGGGAGTGGAGACCCAGTACTTC	CASSSRLAGVETQYF	many	TRBD2	TRBJ2-5	TRBV12-3/TRBV12-4
TGTGCCAGCTCCCCGCGGGCTGGGGACCACTCTGGGGCCAACGTCCTGACTTTC	CASSPRAGDHSGANVLTF	NA	NA	TRBJ2-6	TRBV18
TGTGCCACCACCGGGACGTCGCACAATGAGCAGTTCTTC	CATTGTSHNEQFF	NA	NA	TRBJ2-1	TRBV6-2/TRBV6-3
TGTGCCAGCAGCCGAGGGTTCGGGGCCCAGTACTTC	CASSRGFGAQYF	NA	NA	TRBJ2-5	TRBV7-8
TGTGCCAGCAGCTTATTAACTAGTTGGGGGCACCAGCAGTACTTC	CASSLLTSWGHQQYF	few	NA	TRBJ2-7	TRBV7-2
TGCAGTGCTAGTCGTGGTGTTAGCGGGGATCAAGAGACCCAGTACTTC	CSASRGVSGDQETQYF	NA	TRBD2	TRBJ2-5	TRBV20-1
TGTGCCAGCAGCCAAACCCGGACTAGCGGGAATTACAATGAGCAGTTCTTC	CASSQTRTSGNYNEQFF	NA	NA	TRBJ2-1	TRBV21-1
TGTGCCAGCAGTTTACGGGTTGCAGGGACCTTCGATATTAGGAATCAGCCCCAGCATTTT	CASSLRVAGTFDIRNQPQHF	few	NA	TRBJ1-5	TRBV27
TGTGCCAGTAGTAGGGACAGACCCGGCACCGGGGAGCTGTTTTTT	CASSRDRPGTGELFF	NA	TRBD1	TRBJ2-2	TRBV19
TGCGCCAGCAGCTTGGTCCCAGTTCAGGGTGCCGGGGAGCTGTTTTTT	CASSLVPVQGAGELFF	many	NA	TRBJ2-2	TRBV5-1
TGTGCCAGCAGTTTATTATCCGGGCTAGCGGGTCCTTCCAACCTCTACGAGCAGTACTTC	CASSLLSGLAGPSNLYEQYF	NA	TRBD2	TRBJ2-7	TRBV28
TGCGCCAGCAGCTTGGCCTCTCCCGATAACAGGGGGCCCTATGGCTACACCTTC	CASSLASPDNRGPYGYTF	few	TRBD1	TRBJ1-2	TRBV5-1
TGTGCCAGCAGCTCTAGAGGGATAGGCCTAGCCCGCAATGAGCAGTTCTTC	CASSSRGIGLARNEQFF	NA	NA	TRBJ2-1	TRBV11-2
TGTGCCAGCCGACGCGGCCTAGCGGGGACCTACGAGCAGTACTTC	CASRRGLAGTYEQYF	few	TRBD2	TRBJ2-7	TRBV6-1
TGTGCCAGCAGCTTTGCGGGAGCGCAGACCCAGTACTTC	CASSFAGAQTQYF	few	TRBD2	TRBJ2-5	TRBV7-7
TGTGCCAGCAGTTCGGGCCCGGCCGGGGGGGAGACCCAGTACTTC	CASSSGPAGGETQYF	few	TRBD2	TRBJ2-5	TRBV2
TGTGCCAGCAGCTTTGGCCCCACATTGACAGCTAACTATGGCTACACCTTC	CASSFGPTLTANYGYTF	few	NA	TRBJ1-2	TRBV7-2
TGCGCCAGCAGCAGTGGGGTGAACACTGAAGCTTTCTTT	CASSSGVNTEAFF	many	NA	TRBJ1-1	TRBV5-1
TGTGCCAGCAGCTGGACCGGACAGGGCCAAGAGACCCAGTACTTC	CASSWTGQGQETQYF	few	TRBD1	TRBJ2-5	TRBV13
TGCAGCGTTGATCTAGTGGGGAATGAGCAGTTCTTC	CSVDLVGNEQFF	few	NA	TRBJ2-1	TRBV29-1
TGTGCCAGCAGCTTAATGAGACTAGCGCCATCGGGAGGGGCCAACGTCCTGACTTTC	CASSLMRLAPSGGANVLTF	NA	TRBD2	TRBJ2-6	TRBV11-3
TGTGCCAGCAGTTTGCGGACTAGCCGCGTTTACAATGAGCAGTTCTTC	CASSLRTSRVYNEQFF	few	TRBD2	TRBJ2-1	TRBV27
TGTGCCAGCAGCTGGGGAGGGACAGAGCTTAACTATGGCTACACCTTC	CASSWGGTELNYGYTF	few	TRBD1	TRBJ1-2	TRBV7-9
TGCGCCAGCAGCTTCCTAGCGGGACCTTCGGAGGAGCAGTTCTTC	CASSFLAGPSEEQFF	NA	TRBD2	TRBJ2-1	TRBV5-1
TGCAGCACCACCGGGACAGGGGGCGCAAATGAAAAACTGTTTTTT	CSTTGTGGANEKLFF	few	TRBD1	TRBJ1-4	TRBV29-1
TGTGCCAGCAGTCTTAGCGGGCAGTCCTACAATGAGCAGTTCTTC	CASSLSGQSYNEQFF	few	TRBD2	TRBJ2-1	TRBV6-1
TGTGCCAGCAGTACCCCGGGACCCAGCGGCAATCAGCCCCAGCATTTT	CASSTPGPSGNQPQHF	many	NA	TRBJ1-5	TRBV6-1
TGTGCCACCAGCCAGGGGTACACAGATACGCAGTATTTT	CATSQGYTDTQYF	few	NA	TRBJ2-3	TRBV24-1
TGCGCCAGCAGCCAAGATTCCTTCAGGAGGGACGAGCAGTACTTC	CASSQDSFRRDEQYF	NA	NA	TRBJ2-7	TRBV4-3
TGTGCCAGCAGGTGGGATATCCTCACCGGGGAGCTGTTTTTT	CASRWDILTGELFF	many	NA	TRBJ2-2	TRBV11-2
TGTGCCAGCAGCGTAGGGGACCCTAATTCACCCCTCCACTTT	CASSVGDPNSPLHF	few	NA	TRBJ1-6	TRBV9
TGTGCCAGCAGCCTCCAAGGGCGGGGTCCTCCGTTCTTC	CASSLQGRGPPFF	few	NA	TRBJ2-1	TRBV7-2
TGTGCCAGCAGTGAATTAGGTGAAAAACTGTTTTTT	CASSELGEKLFF	many	NA	TRBJ1-4	TRBV25-1
TGTGCCAGCAGTTTGACAGGGGCCCCCTCGAGAGGGGCCAACGTCCTGACTTTC	CASSLTGAPSRGANVLTF	NA	TRBD1	TRBJ2-6	TRBV12-3/TRBV12-4
TGTGCCAGCTCACCATTTCGGCTGGATAGCACAGATACGCAGTATTTT	CASSPFRLDSTDTQYF	NA	NA	TRBJ2-3	TRBV18
TGTGCCAGCAGTCCACTAGCGGGAGTGGGGAATGAGCAGTTCTTC	CASSPLAGVGNEQFF	many	TRBD2	TRBJ2-1	TRBV27